The 30 T cell receptor beta chains below were found in one sample sequenced in a study of brain T cells in children with intractable seizures. Time point reported: blood from clinic visit 5 months post-surgery; TSC patient then seizure free. Here immunoSEQ multiplex PCR was the method, and the copy in TCRdb shows in-frame clones only, minus some. The sample holds around 340,000 clones, about 94% seen once. The material sequenced was peripheral blood, taken around 5 months after surgery. All receptors come from a boy younger than two with tuberous sclerosis and intractable seizures.

About this clone: The germline gene is not matched at one end of the junction; a read error may be the cause. The V gene is TRBV25-1, the J gene TRBJ1-2; possibly TRBD1 for D (6 bases). Looked up from germline, CDR1 is MGHDK and CDR2 is SYGVNS. The length of the CDR3 is 14 residues. The CDR3 sequence: CASSPRDKLYGHTF. The DNA of the CDR3 is TGTGCCAGCAGTCCTAGGGACAAGCTCTATGGCCACACCTTC.

This chain joins TRBV15 and TRBJ1-2; D is undetermined. Germline loops: CDR1 LNHNV, CDR2 YYDKDF (reference sequence). The CDR3 has 15 residues. V was clipped by 1 base and J by 0 bases, with 9 bases between them. As DNA, the CDR3 is TGTGCCACCAGCAGAGGGGAAGATACTAACTATGGCTACACCTTC. This encodes CATSRGEDTNYGYTF.

This chain connects TRBV5-1 to TRBJ2-2, with TRBD2 as a possible D gene (7 bases). The length of the CDR3 is 15 residues. Deletions cut 4 bases from V and 3 bases from J, with 13 bases between. Germline loops: CDR1 SGHRS, CDR2 YFSETQ. CDR3 sequence reads: CASSPGGADTGELFF. DNA of the CDR3: TGCGCCAGCAGCCCGGGGGGCGCGGACACCGGGGAGCTGTTTTTT. The full variable domain, in which reference TRBV5-1 and TRBJ2-2 provide the parts outside the CDR3, is KAGVTQTPRYLIKTRGQQVTLSCSPISGHRSVSWYQQTPGQGLQFLFEYFSETQRNKGNFPGRFSGRQFSNSRSEMNVSTLELGDSALYLCASSPGGADTGELFFGEGSRLTVL.

The chain employs TRBV19 and TRBJ1-5; TRBD1 might be the D (5 bases). This CDR3 has 15 residues. CDR1 and CDR2 from the germline V gene are LNHDA and SQIVND (reference sequence). V shed 1 base and J shed 0 bases, with 7 bases lying between them. CDR3 sequence: CASSIGQYSNQPQHF. CDR3 nucleotides: TGTGCCAGTAGTATAGGACAGTATAGCAATCAGCCCCAGCATTTT.

V is TRBV12-3 or TRBV12-4 and J is TRBJ1-2; maybe TRBD1 (6 bases). There are 13 residues in the CDR3. V lost 5 bases, J lost 6 bases, and 13 bases lay in between. CDR3 amino acids: CASSPQGVHGYTF. The CDR3 nucleotides read TGTGCCAGCAGTCCACAGGGCGTCCATGGCTACACCTTC.

The genes are TRBV7-9 and TRBJ2-1; 9 nucleotides match TRBD2. Germline CDR1 reads SEHNR; CDR2 reads FQNEAQ (reference sequence). V was clipped by 4 bases and J by 7 bases; unmatched bases: 8. CDR3 length equals 15 residues. CDR3 protein: CASSSLSGRRNEQFF. DNA of the CDR3: TGTGCCAGCAGCTCACTTAGCGGGAGAAGGAATGAGCAGTTCTTC.

As for this clone: The same CDR3 arises from other DNA sequences in this sample as well. The chain uses TRBV19 and TRBJ1-5; D gene unclear. Germline CDR1 reads LNHDA; CDR2 reads SQIVND (reference sequence). Trimming took off 6 bases at V and 0 bases at J, with 12 bases between the two ends. The CDR3 totals 15 residues. CDR3 nucleotides: TGTGCCAGTAGCAGGACGGACTATAGCAATCAGCCCCAGCATTTT. This translates into CASSRTDYSNQPQHF.

V gene TRBV30 combines with J gene TRBJ2-5; D remains ambiguous. The CDR3 is 13 residues long. The germline V and J ends were trimmed by 2 bases and 2 bases, with 9 bases remaining between them. Germline V gene sequence: CDR1 GTSNPN, CDR2 SVGIG (reference sequence). In nucleotides, the CDR3 is TGTGCCTGGAGTCGTCGCAGTCAAGAGACCCAGTACTTC. It translates to CAWSRRSQETQYF.

CDR3 protein: CASSLARVAGQLDNEQFF. As DNA, the CDR3 is TGTGCCAGCAGCTTAGCGCGGGTAGCGGGGCAGCTGGACAATGAGCAGTTCTTC. The chain uses TRBV7-9 and TRBJ2-1, with 8 bases identical to TRBD2. This CDR3 contains 18 residues. Germline V lookup: CDR1 SEHNR, CDR2 FQNEAQ (reference sequence). After removal of 0 bases from V and 5 bases from J, the junction contained 12 bases not matched to a gene.

The rearrangement uses TRBV24-1 and TRBJ2-1; D uncertain. Trimming shortened V by 4 bases and J by 8 bases, and 11 bases separated the two germline ends. The CDR3 is 13 amino acids. CDR1 and CDR2 (germline): KGHDR, SFDVKD. This CDR3 reads CATSDGPDDEQFF. The CDR3 nucleotides are TGTGCCACCAGTGACGGTCCAGATGATGAGCAGTTCTTC.

The gene calls are TRBV5-1 and TRBJ2-7; D unclear. CDR1 SGHRS and CDR2 YFSETQ come from the germline V gene. This CDR3 is built from 13 residues. V shed 3 bases and J shed 0 bases, with 7 bases lying between them. CDR3 nucleotides: TGCGCCAGCAGCTCTCCCAGCTCCTACGAGCAGTACTTC. Encoded protein: CASSSPSSYEQYF.

This chain connects TRBV13 to TRBJ2-1, with TRBD2 matching over 10 bases. Germline V gene sequence: CDR1 PRHDT, CDR2 FYEKMQ (reference sequence). The ends lost 1 base at V and 8 bases at J; junction bases unmatched: 8. The length of the CDR3 is 16 residues. The CDR3: CASSLVLAGEGDEQFF. For the CDR3, the DNA is TGTGCCAGCAGCTTAGTCCTAGCGGGGGAAGGTGATGAGCAGTTCTTC.

V is TRBV5-3 and J is TRBJ1-6, with a tentative D call TRBD1 (5 bases). TRBV5-3 is sorted into the ORF group, with uncertain function. V was pared by 9 bases and J by 7 bases, with 26 bases between. The CDR3 length is 17 residues. The CDR3 DNA reads TGTGCCACAATACCGGTGGTGGGGCCGGAGGGGAATTCACCCCTCCACTTT. Its translation is CATIPVVGPEGNSPLHF.

V gene TRBV9 combines with J gene TRBJ1-2; 7 bases align to TRBD1. Looked up from germline, CDR1 is SGDLS and CDR2 is YYNGEE. J was trimmed by 9 bases and V by 3 bases; bases with no gene match: 11. This CDR3 contains 14 residues. The CDR3 reads CASSAPGQPDRYTF. The CDR3 DNA is TGTGCCAGCAGCGCCCCGGGACAGCCTGACCGCTACACCTTC. Looking up the rest from reference TRBV9 and TRBJ1-2 gives the full variable domain: DSGVTQTPKHLITATGQRVTLRCSPRSGDLSVYWYQQSLDQGLQFLIQYYNGEERAKGNILERFSAQQFPDLHSELNLSSLELGDSALYFCASSAPGQPDRYTFGSGTRLTVV.

The DNA of the CDR3 is TGCGCCAGCAGCTTAGTGGGGGACCCAGGCACAGATACGCAGTATTTT. Protein product: CASSLVGDPGTDTQYF. The chain carries TRBV5-1 and TRBJ2-3, with D perhaps assigned TRBD1 or TRBD2 (5 bases each). The CDR3 covers 16 residues. CDR1 is SGHRS and CDR2 is YFSETQ in the germline V gene. V was pared by 2 bases and J by 1 base, with 14 bases between.

V is TRBV24-1 and J is TRBJ1-2, with D hard to call. The CDR3 totals 15 residues. Trimming removed 2 bases at V and 0 bases at J, with 9 bases between. Germline values: CDR1 KGHDR, CDR2 SFDVKD. The CDR3 region is CATSDYVGANYGYTF. The CDR3 nucleotides read TGTGCCACCAGTGATTACGTCGGAGCTAACTATGGCTACACCTTC.

The chain couples TRBV5-8 to TRBJ1-1, with D maybe TRBD1 (5 bases). Germline V gene sequence: CDR1 SGHTS, CDR2 YDEGEE. V was shortened by 4 bases and J by 5 bases, with 15 bases between the two germline ends. CDR3 length: 14 amino acids. CDR3 DNA sequence: TGTGCCAGCAGCCAAAGGCGCGGGGGTACTGAAGCTTTCTTT. As protein: CASSQRRGGTEAFF.

DNA of the CDR3: TGTGCCTGGAGTGTAGGTGATCAGCCCCAGCATTTT. This sequence encodes CAWSVGDQPQHF. V gene TRBV30 combines with J gene TRBJ1-5, with D unresolved. Germline V lookup: CDR1 GTSNPN, CDR2 SVGIG (reference sequence). V was trimmed by 0 bases and J by 5 bases, leaving 5 bases between them. The CDR3 loop spans 12 amino acids.

The chain carries TRBV5-1 and TRBJ2-7; no firm D call. The CDR3 extends over 13 amino acids. Germline assignment: CDR1 SGHRS and CDR2 YFSETQ. Trimming took off 4 bases at V and 4 bases at J, with 12 bases between the two ends. The CDR3, as DNA: TGCGCCAGCAGCGTGGCCCTCCGGTACGAGCAGTACTTC. Amino acids: CASSVALRYEQYF. Combining the CDR3 with reference TRBV5-1 and TRBJ2-7 gives the whole variable domain KAGVTQTPRYLIKTRGQQVTLSCSPISGHRSVSWYQQTPGQGLQFLFEYFSETQRNKGNFPGRFSGRQFSNSRSEMNVSTLELGDSALYLCASSVALRYEQYFGPGTRLTVT.

The V call is TRBV2, the J call TRBJ2-1, with 14 bases fitting TRBD2. CDR1 and CDR2 from the germline V gene are SNHLY and FYNNEI. With V trimmed by 6 bases and J by 8 bases, 21 bases remained unmatched. The CDR3 runs to 20 residues. The CDR3 region is CASRPVPGLAGERFGDEQFF. The CDR3 bases are TGTGCCAGCAGACCAGTCCCGGGACTAGCGGGAGAACGATTTGGTGATGAGCAGTTCTTC.

The CDR3 is CASSSRAFNTIYF. In DNA form, the CDR3 reads TGTGCCAGCAGTTCGCGGGCATTCAACACCATATATTTT. The chain is built from TRBV7-6 and TRBJ1-3, with D hard to call. V shed 6 bases and J shed 7 bases, with 13 bases lying between them. CDR1 SGHVS and CDR2 FNYEAQ come from the germline V gene. The CDR3 covers 13 residues.

The chain links TRBV5-6 to TRBJ1-5; the match to TRBD1 covers 11 bases. Looked up from germline, CDR1 is SGHDT and CDR2 is YYEEEE. The length of the CDR3 is 15 residues. V was pared by 5 bases and J by 5 bases, with 6 bases of the junction left unmatched. CDR3 loop: CASSRTGGFYQPQHF. DNA of the CDR3: TGTGCCAGCAGTCGGACAGGGGGCTTTTATCAGCCCCAGCATTTT. The whole variable domain, filled in from reference TRBV5-6 and TRBJ1-5, reads DAGVTQSPTHLIKTRGQQVTLRCSPKSGHDTVSWYQQALGQGPQFIFQYYEEEERQRGNFPDRFSGHQFPNYSSELNVNALLLGDSALYLCASSRTGGFYQPQHFGDGTRLSIL.

This clone has a single count. The V call is TRBV2, the J call TRBJ2-1, with 11 bases matching TRBD2. There are 16 residues in the CDR3. Trimming at V came to 2 bases and at J to 5 bases, leaving 5 bases not matched to a gene. Germline assignment: CDR1 SNHLY and CDR2 FYNNEI. CDR3 DNA sequence: TGTGCCAGCAGTGAACTAGCGGGGGGCCCCAACAATGAGCAGTTCTTC. It is translated as CASSELAGGPNNEQFF.

This CDR3 is CASSRRNTIYF. The CDR3 DNA is TGTGCCAGCAGCCGTAGAAACACCATATATTTT. The chain combines TRBV7-6 with TRBJ1-3; D is undetermined. CDR3 length equals 11 residues. CDR1 is SGHVS and CDR2 is FNYEAQ in the germline V gene. Trimming left V 5 bases short and J 5 bases short, with 4 bases between.

As concerns this clone: Relative to the germline gene, one junction end is altered; a read error may explain this. V gene TRBV7-7 combines with J gene TRBJ1-6, with D possibly TRBD1 on 6 matching bases. CDR3 length: 13 amino acids. CDR1 SSHAT and CDR2 FNYEAQ come from the germline V gene (reference sequence). Here the CDR3 DNA reads TGTGCTAGCAGCTTAGGGGGTAATTCACCCCTCCACTTT. The encoded protein is CASSLGGNSPLHF.

The rearrangement uses TRBV12-3 or TRBV12-4 and TRBJ1-5, with no clear D. V was cut by 1 base and J by 6 bases, with 7 bases left in between. The CDR3 extends over 13 amino acids. The CDR3 loop is CASSLGGTQPQHF. CDR3 coding DNA: TGTGCCAGCAGTTTAGGTGGAACTCAGCCCCAGCATTTT.

The rearrangement uses TRBV5-1 and TRBJ2-1; weak D call: TRBD2 (5 bases). Germline values: CDR1 SGHRS, CDR2 YFSETQ. Trimming removed 3 bases at V and 0 bases at J, with 16 bases between. The CDR3 contains 17 residues. The DNA of the CDR3 is TGCGCCAGCAGCTCCTCTATTAGCGAAAGCTCCTACAATGAGCAGTTCTTC. Its translation is CASSSSISESSYNEQFF.

The genes are TRBV25-1 and TRBJ1-4; D unclear. Trimming stripped 0 bases from V and 4 bases from J, with 6 bases between. Germline values: CDR1 MGHDK, CDR2 SYGVNS. The CDR3 totals 14 residues. The CDR3 DNA reads as TGTGCCAGCAGTGAATATTCGATTAATGAAAAACTGTTTTTT. Translating it yields CASSEYSINEKLFF.

The J gene is TRBJ2-1, the V gene TRBV6-4, with D unresolved. The length of the CDR3 is 13 residues. The V end lost 2 bases, the J end lost 3 bases, and 5 bases lay between the germline ends. Germline CDR1 MRHNA, CDR2 SNTAGT. In DNA form, the CDR3 reads TGTGCCAGCAGTGACGACGGCTACAATGAGCAGTTCTTC. Amino acid sequence: CASSDDGYNEQFF.

The chain uses TRBV3-1 (or the pseudogene TRBV3-2) and TRBJ1-3; perhaps TRBD1 as D (6 bases). The CDR3 sequence is 15 residues long. Per germline, CDR1 LGHDT and CDR2 YNNKEL (reference sequence). V dropped 0 bases and J dropped 2 bases, with 8 bases sitting between them. Here the CDR3 reads CASSQEWTAGNTIYF. CDR3 sequence (DNA): TGTGCCAGCAGCCAAGAATGGACAGCTGGAAACACCATATATTTT.